The 5 T cell receptor beta chains reported below all come from one sample, sequenced in a study of shared clonotypes between healthy human individuals. Profiling relied on immunoSEQ multiplex PCR, and the TCRdb table lists in-frame clones only, not all of them. This table holds a few million clones, approximately 96% found once. Material: naive CD4+ T cells sorted from blood. Subset in this sample: CD45RA+ positively selected. These receptors came from a young man in good health.

This clone was picked up one time. The chain uses TRBV5-1 and TRBJ1-1; 8 bases agree with TRBD1. CDR3 length equals 17 residues. The V gene's germline CDR1 is SGHRS and CDR2 YFSETQ. The V and J ends lost 4 bases and 4 bases, in that order; junction bases with no gene match: 15. As DNA, the CDR3 is TGCGCCAGCAGCCTGGGCGGAGGACAGGGATCCGCCACTGAAGCTTTCTTT. This gives the protein CASSLGGGQGSATEAFF.

This clone has a single count. The V gene is TRBV9, the J gene TRBJ2-6; D unclear. The CDR3 extends over 17 amino acids. The V gene lost 6 bases and the J gene lost 0 bases, with 16 bases spanning the gap. Germline CDR1 SGDLS, CDR2 YYNGEE. The CDR3 sequence is CASNRAGGPSGANVLTF. DNA of the CDR3: TGTGCCAGCAACCGAGCTGGCGGCCCCTCTGGGGCCAACGTCCTGACTTTC.

This clone was detected once. This chain uses TRBV7-6 with TRBJ1-1; D perhaps matches TRBD1 (6 bases). Trimming shortened V by 1 base and J by 1 base, and 10 bases separated the two germline ends. Germline V gene data show CDR1 as SGHVS and CDR2 as FNYEAQ. CDR3 size: 15 residues. Here the CDR3 reads CASSLGGGPNTEAFF. For the CDR3, the DNA is TGTGCCAGCAGCTTAGGCGGGGGCCCGAACACTGAAGCTTTCTTT.

The chain carries TRBV5-1 and TRBJ1-2; 9 bases line up with TRBD1. CDR3 length equals 15 residues. Germline CDR1 reads SGHRS; CDR2 reads YFSETQ. The V gene end was trimmed by 4 bases and the J gene end by 1 base; junction bases not matched to a gene: 5. DNA of the CDR3: TGCGCCAGCAGCCAAGGGACAGGGAGTAACTATGGCTACACCTTC. Its protein is CASSQGTGSNYGYTF.

This clone was counted a single time. The rearrangement links TRBV11-2 to TRBJ2-2; the match to TRBD1 covers 9 bases. The CDR3 is made up of 17 amino acids. CDR1 is SGHAT, CDR2 FQNNGV, per germline. V lost 2 bases to trimming and J lost 6 bases; unmatched junction nucleotides: 10. DNA of the CDR3: TGTGCCAGCAGCTTAATCCGGACAGGGGCTAATGCCGGGGAGCTGTTTTTT. Translated: CASSLIRTGANAGELFF.